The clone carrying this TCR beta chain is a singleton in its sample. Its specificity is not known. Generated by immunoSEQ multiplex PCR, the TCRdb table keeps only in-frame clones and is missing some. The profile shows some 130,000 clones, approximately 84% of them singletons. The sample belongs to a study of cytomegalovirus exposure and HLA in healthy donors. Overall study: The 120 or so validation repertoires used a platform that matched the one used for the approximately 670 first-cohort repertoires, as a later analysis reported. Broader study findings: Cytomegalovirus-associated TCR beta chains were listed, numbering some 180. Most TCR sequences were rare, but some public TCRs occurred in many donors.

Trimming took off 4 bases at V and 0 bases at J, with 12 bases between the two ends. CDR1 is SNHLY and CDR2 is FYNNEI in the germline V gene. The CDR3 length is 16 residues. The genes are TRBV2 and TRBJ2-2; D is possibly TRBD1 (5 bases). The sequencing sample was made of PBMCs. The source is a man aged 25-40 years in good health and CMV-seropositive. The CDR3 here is CASSVRPGPNTGELFF. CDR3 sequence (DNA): TGTGCCAGCAGTGTGCGGCCAGGGCCGAACACCGGGGAGCTGTTTTTT. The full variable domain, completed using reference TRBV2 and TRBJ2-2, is EPEVTQTPSHQVTQMGQEVILRCVPISNHLYFYWYRQILGQKVEFLVSFYNNEISEKSEIFDDQFSVERPDGSNFTLKIRSTKLEDSAMYFCASSVRPGPNTGELFFGEGSRLTVL.